This entry lists 10 T cell receptor beta chains sequenced from one sample in a study of shared clonotypes between healthy human individuals. TCRdb's copy holds only in-frame clones and misses some; the assay was immunoSEQ multiplex PCR. The repertoire holds around 640,000 clones, with approximately 96% as singletons. Terminally differentiated effector memory CD45RA+ cells were excluded by CCR7 positive selection of CD45RO-negative cells. Sequenced sample: naive CD8+ T cells sorted from blood. These receptors were collected from a woman in her twenties or thirties in good health.

V is TRBV25-1 and J is TRBJ2-7, with D possibly matching TRBD1 (5 bases). This CDR3 has 17 amino acids. V lost 5 bases to trimming and J lost 5 bases, with 25 bases between them. Germline V gene lookup returns CDR1 MGHDK and CDR2 SYGVNS. The CDR3 coding sequence is TGTGCCAGCAGTAGTAAAAGGGGTTCCCGGTCCCCAAACGAGCAGTACTTC. As protein: CASSSKRGSRSPNEQYF.

The chain uses TRBV14 and TRBJ2-2; a possible D gene is TRBD2 (5 bases). Trimming removed 0 bases from V and 1 base from J, with 18 bases in between. The V gene's germline CDR1 is SGHDN and CDR2 FVKESK. CDR3 size: 19 residues. Here the CDR3 DNA reads TGTGCCAGCAGCCAAGACTTCCGGGAAGCGCTCGGGAACACCGGGGAGCTGTTTTTT. Translated, it gives CASSQDFREALGNTGELFF. The entire variable domain, with the rest obtained from reference TRBV14 and TRBJ2-2, is as follows: EAGVTQFPSHSVIEKGQTVTLRCDPISGHDNLYWYRRVMGKEIKFLLHFVKESKQDESGMPNNRFLAERTGGTYSTLKVQPAELEDSGVYFCASSQDFREALGNTGELFFGEGSRLTVL.

The genes are TRBV2 and TRBJ2-1; the match to TRBD2 covers 11 bases. Looked up from germline, CDR1 is SNHLY and CDR2 is FYNNEI. After removal of 4 bases from V and 8 bases from J, the junction contained 10 bases not matched to a gene. This CDR3 spans 16 amino acids. The CDR3 loop is CASSGTSGSVVDEQFF. The CDR3 DNA reads as TGTGCCAGCAGTGGGACTAGCGGGTCCGTGGTGGATGAGCAGTTCTTC. Full variable domain (remainder filled in from reference TRBV2 and TRBJ2-1): EPEVTQTPSHQVTQMGQEVILRCVPISNHLYFYWYRQILGQKVEFLVSFYNNEISEKSEIFDDQFSVERPDGSNFTLKIRSTKLEDSAMYFCASSGTSGSVVDEQFFGPGTRLTVL.

V and J are TRBV14 and TRBJ2-7, with 11 bases identical to TRBD2. The V gene end was trimmed by 2 bases and the J gene end by 3 bases; junction bases not matched to a gene: 6. Germline values: CDR1 SGHDN, CDR2 FVKESK. The CDR3 has 16 amino acids. The DNA for the CDR3 is TGTGCCAGCAGCCAACAGTTCGGACTAGCGGGCTACGAGCAGTACTTC. It is translated as CASSQQFGLAGYEQYF. The full variable domain, in which reference TRBV14 and TRBJ2-7 provide the parts outside the CDR3, is EAGVTQFPSHSVIEKGQTVTLRCDPISGHDNLYWYRRVMGKEIKFLLHFVKESKQDESGMPNNRFLAERTGGTYSTLKVQPAELEDSGVYFCASSQQFGLAGYEQYFGPGTRLTVT.

CDR3 DNA sequence: TGTGCCAGCAGCGAGTCTAGCGGGAGTGACACCGGGGAGCTGTTTTTT. Its protein is CASSESSGSDTGELFF. The chain joins TRBV7-9 to TRBJ2-2, with 10 bases identical to TRBD2. This CDR3 has 16 residues. The V and J ends lost 5 bases and 3 bases, in that order; junction bases with no gene match: 6. Germline values: CDR1 SEHNR, CDR2 FQNEAQ (reference sequence).

The rearrangement links TRBV7-8 to TRBJ2-1; the D gene is possibly TRBD2 (5 bases). CDR3 length equals 15 residues. Germline assignment: CDR1 SGHVS and CDR2 FQNEAQ. V was cut by 0 bases and J by 6 bases, with 12 bases left in between. DNA for the CDR3: TGTGCCAGCAGCTTAGCTGGAGGATGGGGCAATGAGCAGTTCTTC. Amino acids: CASSLAGGWGNEQFF.

The V and J genes are TRBV28 and TRBJ2-7; TRBD2 aligns across 12 bases. V lost 5 bases, J lost 2 bases, and 22 bases stayed unmatched. CDR3 length: 21 residues. Germline-derived CDR1 and CDR2 are MDHEN and SYDVKM. The CDR3 DNA reads TGTGCCAGCAGTCAAGGACTCCCCTGGGTGCTAGCGGGAGGGGGTACCTACGAGCAGTACTTC. This encodes CASSQGLPWVLAGGGTYEQYF.

This chain links TRBV27 with TRBJ2-2; D is uncertain. Germline V gene sequence: CDR1 MNHEY, CDR2 SMNVEV (reference sequence). The germline V and J ends were trimmed by 3 bases and 6 bases, with 11 bases remaining between them. The CDR3 consists of 14 residues. The CDR3 is CASSFFPTAGELFF. CDR3 bases: TGTGCCAGCAGTTTTTTCCCTACGGCCGGGGAGCTGTTTTTT.

The chain couples TRBV28 to TRBJ1-1; D is undetermined. CDR1 MDHEN and CDR2 SYDVKM come from the germline V gene. This CDR3 is built from 13 residues. Trimming stripped 7 bases from V and 9 bases from J, with 18 bases between. The CDR3 spells CASTLSASNKAFF. CDR3 bases: TGTGCCAGCACCCTCAGTGCGTCAAACAAAGCTTTCTTT.

Details on this clone: The sample has other DNA sequences that encode this CDR3 too. V gene TRBV7-3 combines with J gene TRBJ2-2, with D possibly being TRBD1 (6 bases). Trimming left V 5 bases short and J 5 bases short, with 9 bases between. CDR3 size: 13 residues. Looked up from germline, CDR1 is SGHTA and CDR2 is FQGTGA. The DNA for the CDR3 is TGTGCCAGCAGCCCAACAGGGACCGGGGAGCTGTTTTTT. Translated, it gives CASSPTGTGELFF.